One T cell receptor (beta chain) is described in this entry. Its target is unknown. Sequencing used immunoSEQ multiplex PCR; TCRdb keeps in-frame clones, though not all of them. The profile covers roughly 16,000 clones, with around 80% appearing a single time and approximately 29% taken by the ten largest. Treatment noted: AdE1-LMPpoly-expanded autologous EBV-specific T-cell therapy followed by anti-PD-1 nivolumab. The sample belongs to a study of EBV T-cell therapy then PD-1 blockade in nasopharyngeal carcinoma. This clonotype was sampled from a man in his forties with nasopharyngeal carcinoma. The material was CD8+ T cells from blood, obtained at day 0 from a patient whose treatment included autologous EBV-specific T cells and nivolumab.

CDR3 coding DNA: TGTGCCAGCAGCCCCCCGGCTACCGGGGAGCTGTTTTTT. Encoded protein: CASSPPATGELFF. The gene calls are TRBV7-6 and TRBJ2-2, with unresolved D. Trimming took off 5 bases at V and 5 bases at J, with 9 bases between the two ends. The CDR3 extends over 13 amino acids. Germline V gene data show CDR1 as SGHVS and CDR2 as FNYEAQ.